Detailed here is one T cell receptor (beta chain). Its antigen remains unknown. The data were taken from a study of CD8+ T cells in alopecia areata. Study findings and constraints: In scalp and blood during tofacitinib, many expanded lesional clones persisted. Tofacitinib delivered significant drops in scalp clonality and in expanded CD8+ clones among the top 100. In lesional scalp, particularly from alopecia totalis/universalis, clonality was higher than in normal scalp.

RNA was isolated and reverse transcribed to cDNA, the sequencing template. The data were produced by immunoSEQ multiplex PCR, yet TCRdb's version contains in-frame clones alone and is incomplete. The data contain 200,000 to 250,000 clones, over 40% of them singletons. Noted treatment: oral pan-JAK inhibitor, 5-10 mg twice daily. The sorting of PBMCs gave CD4+ and CD8+ T cells. The V end was cut by 3 bases, the J end by 1 base, with 6 bases between. Germline CDR1 is MDHEN and CDR2 is SYDVKM. CDR3 size: 13 residues. The TCR was taken from a human donor with alopecia areata. Sequenced material: CD4+ T cells sorted from blood, taken between weeks 36 and 40, from a patient treated with tofacitinib. The chain recombines TRBV28 with TRBJ1-1, with a possible D match to TRBD1 (5 bases). The CDR3 sequence is CASSLTANTEAFF. In DNA form, the CDR3 reads TGTGCCAGCAGTTTGACAGCGAACACTGAAGCTTTCTTT.